One and the same sample provided the 26 T cell receptor beta chains below, sequenced in a study of blood T cell repertoires in COVID-19. Profiled with immunoSEQ multiplex PCR; TCRdb holds only in-frame clones, not every one. The sample carries 55,000 to 70,000 clones, approximately 86% recorded once. The material sequenced was peripheral blood. All receptors derive from a woman in her 70s with active COVID-19.

The chain links TRBV28 to TRBJ2-3; 16 bases line up with TRBD2. The V gene end was trimmed by 2 bases and the J gene end by 7 bases; junction bases not matched to a gene: 21. Germline values: CDR1 MDHEN, CDR2 SYDVKM. The CDR3 is made up of 22 amino acids. As DNA, the CDR3 is TGTGCCAGCAGTTTAAGGGTCGGGACAGTAAAGGGACTAGCGGGAGGGCCGAATACGCAGTATTTT. It translates to CASSLRVGTVKGLAGGPNTQYF.

Here the CDR3 reads CASSLVRQVAYNEQFF. DNA for the CDR3: TGCGCCAGCAGCTTGGTCCGGCAGGTTGCCTACAATGAGCAGTTCTTC. The rearrangement links TRBV5-1 to TRBJ2-1; D gene unclear. The CDR3 sequence is 16 residues long. Trimming removed 0 bases from V and 2 bases from J, with 12 bases in between. Germline loops: CDR1 SGHRS, CDR2 YFSETQ.

This chain uses TRBV5-6 with TRBJ2-2; 7 positions agree with TRBD1. Germline V gives CDR1 SGHDT, CDR2 YYEEEE. Trimming took 4 bases from V and 5 from J; bases not matched to a gene: 8. This CDR3 region has 15 residues. CDR3 nucleotides: TGTGCCAGCAGCACCGGACAGGTTTTGACCGGGGAGCTGTTTTTT. Protein: CASSTGQVLTGELFF.

The chain has TRBV12-2 and TRBJ1-2; the table's D call, TRBD1, was not checked against the DNA. TRBV12-2 is described as a pseudogene. This CDR3 has 19 residues. CDR3 sequence reads: CASRLGRTTGYTGFYGYTF. The CDR3 bases are TGTGCAAGTCGCTTAGGAAGAACGACAGGGTATACAGGGTTTTATGGCTACACCTTC.

The chain links TRBV27 to TRBJ1-5; 7 bases are shared with TRBD1. Germline-derived CDR1 and CDR2 are MNHEY and SMNVEV (reference sequence). This CDR3 is 16 amino acids long. The junction had 5 bases not matched to a gene; V was cut back by 0 bases and J by 3 bases. As DNA, the CDR3 is TGTGCCAGCAGTTTATCGACGACAGGGTCCAATCAGCCCCAGCATTTT. Amino acid sequence: CASSLSTTGSNQPQHF.

This clone was seen a single time. The V and J genes are TRBV30 and TRBJ1-3; 9 bases are a match to TRBD1. Germline CDR1 is GTSNPN and CDR2 is SVGIG (reference sequence). The V gene end was trimmed by 5 bases and the J gene end by 4 bases; junction bases not matched to a gene: 6. CDR3 length equals 14 residues. CDR3 sequence reads: CAWGTGTGGNTIYF. The CDR3 nucleotides are TGTGCCTGGGGGACCGGGACAGGGGGAAACACCATATATTTT.

V and J are TRBV14 and TRBJ2-3; possible D gene TRBD2, 5 bases. The CDR3 covers 17 residues. V lost 4 bases to trimming and J lost 7 bases, with 24 bases between them. Per germline, CDR1 SGHDN and CDR2 FVKESK. CDR3: CASSPLGAESLWNTQYF. The DNA of the CDR3 is TGTGCCAGCAGCCCATTGGGAGCGGAGTCCCTTTGGAATACGCAGTATTTT.

This clone was detected once. The DNA for the CDR3 is TGTGCCAGCAGCCCTCAGGGGAACAATGAGCAGTTCTTC. Translating it yields CASSPQGNNEQFF. The chain combines TRBV7-2 with TRBJ2-1; possibly TRBD1 for D (6 bases). This CDR3 region has 13 residues. The germline gives CDR1 SGHTA, CDR2 FQGNSA. The ends were cut back, 5 bases at V and 5 bases at J, with 10 bases in the middle.

The chain recombines TRBV7-8 with TRBJ2-7; a weak D match, TRBD2 (6 bases). The CDR3 runs 16 residues. Trimming stripped 0 bases from V and 6 bases from J, with 18 bases between. Per germline, CDR1 SGHVS and CDR2 FQNEAQ. CDR3 sequence: CASSLAMVSGVVEQYF. The DNA of the CDR3 is TGTGCCAGCAGCTTAGCGATGGTCTCGGGGGTTGTCGAGCAGTACTTC. The full variable domain, completed using reference TRBV7-8 and TRBJ2-7, is GAGVSQSPRYKVAKRGQDVALRCDPISGHVSLFWYQQALGQGPEFLTYFQNEAQLDKSGLPSDRFFAERPEGSVSTLKIQRTQQEDSAVYLCASSLAMVSGVVEQYFGPGTRLTVT.

The chain recombines TRBV7-9 with TRBJ2-1; 15 nucleotides agree with TRBD2. Per the germline V gene, CDR1 is SEHNR and CDR2 is FQNEAQ (reference sequence). CDR3 length equals 16 residues. V shed 6 bases, J shed 10 bases, and the junction held 10 bases outside the gene matches. The CDR3 here is CASSPGPGLAGGEQFF. The DNA of the CDR3 is TGTGCCAGCAGTCCGGGCCCGGGACTAGCGGGAGGAGAGCAGTTCTTC.

The chain is built from TRBV18 and TRBJ2-1; 12 bases match TRBD2. Losses at the gene ends were 3 bases for V and 10 bases for J; bases not matched to a gene: 7. The CDR3 spans 15 residues. CDR1 and CDR2 from the germline V gene are KGHSH and LQKENI. The chain's CDR3 is CASSPSLAGGGEQFF. Written as DNA, the CDR3 is TGTGCCAGCTCACCTAGCCTAGCGGGAGGGGGAGAGCAGTTCTTC.

The chain is built from TRBV4-1 and TRBJ2-3; TRBD2 aligns across 7 bases. The CDR3 sequence is 16 residues long. In germline, CDR1 is MGHRA, CDR2 YSYEKL. V shed 1 base, J shed 0 bases, and the junction held 4 bases outside the gene matches. The CDR3 DNA follows: TGCGCCAGCAGCCAAGGCGGTAGCGGGAGCACAGATACGCAGTATTTT. Translated: CASSQGGSGSTDTQYF.

The chain uses TRBV6-1 and TRBJ1-4, with 8 bases aligning to TRBD1. The CDR3 totals 16 residues. V shed 0 bases and J 5 bases; nucleotides not matched to a gene: 5. From germline, CDR1 is MNHNS and CDR2 SASEGT. DNA of the CDR3: TGTGCCAGCAGTGAAGCGCTGGGGACAGGAAATGAAAAACTGTTTTTT. Amino acids: CASSEALGTGNEKLFF.

CDR3 amino acids: CASSLEWHQETQYF. DNA of the CDR3: TGTGCCAGCAGCTTAGAGTGGCACCAAGAGACCCAGTACTTC. V usage is TRBV11-1 and J usage is TRBJ2-5, with D uncertain. The V gene lost 1 base and the J gene lost 0 bases, with 6 bases spanning the gap. The germline gives CDR1 SGHAT, CDR2 FQDESV (reference sequence). The CDR3 has 14 residues.

Sample share makes this clone medium-sized. The chain recombines TRBV4-1 with TRBJ2-7, with 14 positions matching TRBD2. This CDR3 comprises 19 residues. Trimming at V came to 4 bases and at J to 6 bases, leaving 17 bases not matched to a gene. Germline CDR1 MGHRA, CDR2 YSYEKL. DNA for the CDR3: TGCGCCAGCAGCCCCGTTAGGACTAGCGGGAGGCCTCCCGTCGGCGAGCAGTACTTC. Translation gives CASSPVRTSGRPPVGEQYF.

The chain couples TRBV6-5 to TRBJ1-1, with D tentatively TRBD1 (6 bases). V was trimmed by 6 bases and J by 7 bases, leaving 18 bases between them. Germline CDR1 and CDR2: MNHEY and SVGAGI. The CDR3 is 14 residues long. The CDR3 nucleotides read TGTGCCAGCAGCCCCGGGGAGGGGACAAGTGAAGCTTTCTTT. It yields the protein CASSPGEGTSEAFF.

This clone was seen a handful of times. V usage is TRBV7-2 and J usage is TRBJ1-6; D remains ambiguous. Trimming stripped 1 base from V and 7 bases from J, with 14 bases between. The germline V gene has CDR1 SGHTA and CDR2 FQGNSA. The CDR3 is 16 amino acids. Here the CDR3 reads CASSLGNLFTNSPLHF. For the CDR3, the DNA is TGTGCCAGCAGCTTAGGAAACCTATTTACGAATTCACCCCTCCACTTT.

The V call is TRBV18, the J call TRBJ2-1; no firm D call. V was trimmed by 1 base and J by 5 bases, leaving 6 bases between them. This CDR3 is built from 13 residues. CDR1 KGHSH and CDR2 LQKENI come from the germline V gene. As DNA, the CDR3 is TGTGCCAGCTCACCACTAAAAAACAATGAGCAGTTCTTC. Translated: CASSPLKNNEQFF.

The rearrangement joins TRBV11-2 to TRBJ2-5; 10 bases are shared with TRBD2. Looked up from germline, CDR1 is SGHAT and CDR2 is FQNNGV. CDR3 length: 16 residues. The ends lost 1 base at V and 7 bases at J; junction bases unmatched: 9. The CDR3 here is CASSLGTSGGEWTQYF. The CDR3 bases are TGTGCCAGCAGCTTAGGGACTAGCGGAGGGGAATGGACCCAGTACTTC.

The CDR3 DNA follows: TGCGCCAGCAGCTTGGAGCAGGGGTTGGGTGAAAAACTGTTTTTT. Its translation: CASSLEQGLGEKLFF. The J gene is TRBJ1-4, the V gene TRBV5-1; the D gene is possibly TRBD1 (6 bases). Trimming removed 0 bases at V and 7 bases at J, with 13 bases between. The CDR3 has 15 amino acids. The germline V gene has CDR1 SGHRS and CDR2 YFSETQ. The entire variable domain, with the rest obtained from reference TRBV5-1 and TRBJ1-4, is as follows: KAGVTQTPRYLIKTRGQQVTLSCSPISGHRSVSWYQQTPGQGLQFLFEYFSETQRNKGNFPGRFSGRQFSNSRSEMNVSTLELGDSALYLCASSLEQGLGEKLFFGSGTQLSVL.

The chain's CDR3 is CASPGESSGNNEQFF. CDR3 coding DNA: TGTGCCAGCCCAGGAGAATCCAGCGGGAACAATGAGCAGTTCTTC. The chain uses TRBV2 and TRBJ2-1, with TRBD2 identical over 7 bases. The CDR3 runs 15 residues. The ends lost 8 bases at V and 5 bases at J; junction bases unmatched: 12. CDR1 SNHLY and CDR2 FYNNEI come from the germline V gene.

This rearrangement joins TRBV4-1 to TRBJ2-7; maybe TRBD1 (5 bases). CDR3 size: 15 residues. CDR1 and CDR2 from the germline V gene are MGHRA and YSYEKL. V was trimmed by 5 bases and J by 0 bases, leaving 14 bases between them. Here the CDR3 reads CASSYGHPSSYEQYF. In DNA, the CDR3 is TGCGCCAGCAGCTACGGACATCCGAGCTCCTACGAGCAGTACTTC.

The gene calls are TRBV5-1 and TRBJ2-2; perhaps TRBD2 as D (6 bases). Germline V lookup: CDR1 SGHRS, CDR2 YFSETQ. V lost 4 bases, J lost 8 bases, and 15 bases lay in between. CDR3 length equals 14 residues. The CDR3 DNA sequence: TGCGCCAGCAGCCCCGGGGGTCCGATGGGGGAGCTGTTTTTT. Its protein product is CASSPGGPMGELFF.

The chain's CDR3 is CASSADRDGWQYF. CDR3 nucleotide sequence: TGTGCCAGCAGCGCGGACAGAGATGGGTGGCAGTACTTC. The chain joins TRBV11-3 to TRBJ2-7; tentatively, D is TRBD1 (6 bases). The germline V gene encodes CDR1 SGHNT and CDR2 YENEEA. The CDR3 spans 13 residues. Trimming removed 5 bases at V and 9 bases at J, with 17 bases between. Filled out from reference TRBV11-3 and TRBJ2-7, the complete variable domain reads EAGVVQSPRYKIIEKKQPVAFWCNPISGHNTLYWYLQNLGQGPELLIRYENEEAVDDSQLPKDRFSAERLKGVDSTLKIQPAELGDSAVYLCASSADRDGWQYFGPGTRLTVT.

This chain links TRBV27 with TRBJ2-7, with 10 bases identical to TRBD2. This CDR3 has 13 residues. The V and J ends lost 10 bases and 4 bases, in that order; junction bases with no gene match: 7. The germline V gene has CDR1 MNHEY and CDR2 SMNVEV (reference sequence). CDR3 coding DNA: TGTGCCACCCGGACTAGCGGCGATTACGAGCAGTACTTC. This sequence encodes CATRTSGDYEQYF.

V gene TRBV15 combines with J gene TRBJ1-3; D unclear. Per the germline V gene, CDR1 is LNHNV and CDR2 is YYDKDF (reference sequence). V lost 5 bases, J lost 0 bases, and 2 bases lay in between. The CDR3 totals 12 residues. The CDR3 spells CATSHSGNTIYF. CDR3 nucleotide sequence: TGTGCCACCAGCCACTCTGGAAACACCATATATTTT.